The T cell receptor beta chain under discussion was sequenced for a study of T cell responses to AZD1222 COVID-19 vaccine. Generated by immunoSEQ multiplex PCR, the TCRdb table keeps only in-frame clones and is missing some. The data contain approximately 190,000 clones, roughly 93% of them seen just once; the ten biggest clones take up over 0.75%. The germline gives CDR1 DFQATT, CDR2 SNEGSKA (reference sequence). There are 15 residues in the CDR3. V was trimmed by 3 bases and J by 5 bases, leaving 17 bases between them. The chain combines TRBV20-1 with TRBJ2-1; tentatively, D is TRBD1 (5 bases). This sequence was found in an adult in good health. The source was peripheral blood, collected on day 0 of AZD1222 vaccination. The CDR3 sequence is CSASEWRQSHNEQFF. CDR3 nucleotides: TGCAGTGCTAGTGAGTGGCGACAGTCCCACAATGAGCAGTTCTTC.